Each of the 17 T cell receptor beta chains below was sequenced from the same sample in a study of cytomegalovirus exposure and HLA in healthy donors. The PCR employed 60 Vbeta primers together with 13 Jbeta primers. Sequenced by immunoSEQ multiplex PCR; TCRdb stores in-frame clones only, minus some. This sample has 150,000 to 200,000 clones, with roughly four fifths found just once. The source material was PBMCs. These receptors were collected from a woman between 40 and 50 years old in good health and CMV-seronegative.

V usage is TRBV2 and J usage is TRBJ2-7; 8 positions agree with TRBD1. The CDR3 totals 14 residues. Germline CDR1 and CDR2: SNHLY and FYNNEI. V dropped 8 bases and J dropped 2; count of bases not matched to a gene: 8. For the CDR3, the DNA is TGTGCCAGCGCAAGGGAGACAGGGGCCTACGAGCAGTACTTC. It is translated as CASARETGAYEQYF. Drawing the rest from reference TRBV2 and TRBJ2-7, the complete variable domain is EPEVTQTPSHQVTQMGQEVILRCVPISNHLYFYWYRQILGQKVEFLVSFYNNEISEKSEIFDDQFSVERPDGSNFTLKIRSTKLEDSAMYFCASARETGAYEQYFGPGTRLTVT.

The chain joins TRBV20-1 to TRBJ1-1; D is unclear. The germline V gene encodes CDR1 DFQATT and CDR2 SNEGSKA (reference sequence). V lost 7 bases and J lost 4, with 10 bases in between. CDR3 size: 11 residues. CDR3 region: CSGLRSTEAFF. The CDR3 bases are TGCAGTGGACTTCGGAGCACTGAAGCTTTCTTT.

J is TRBJ2-1 and V is TRBV27; 7 bases line up with TRBD2. After removal of 5 bases from V and 5 bases from J, the junction contained 15 bases not matched to a gene. CDR1 MNHEY and CDR2 SMNVEV come from the germline V gene (reference sequence). The CDR3 is made up of 17 amino acids. CDR3 DNA sequence: TGTGCCAGCAGTCGAGCGCCACGTCTAGCGGTCCACAATGAGCAGTTCTTC. This codes for CASSRAPRLAVHNEQFF.

This clone is a singleton in its sample. J is TRBJ2-3 and V is TRBV19; tentative D call: TRBD2 (5 bases). V lost 6 bases and J lost 0, with 13 bases in between. This CDR3 is built from 15 residues. Germline CDR1 reads LNHDA; CDR2 reads SQIVND (reference sequence). As DNA, the CDR3 is TGTGCCAGTAGGAACCGGGATTGGAGCACAGATACGCAGTATTTT. It encodes CASRNRDWSTDTQYF. Full variable domain (outside the CDR3, taken from reference TRBV19 and TRBJ2-3): DGGITQSPKYLFRKEGQNVTLSCEQNLNHDAMYWYRQDPGQGLRLIYYSQIVNDFQKGDIAEGYSVSREKKESFPLTVTSAQKNPTAFYLCASRNRDWSTDTQYFGPGTRLTVL.

The rearrangement joins TRBV5-4 to TRBJ2-1, with 10 bases matching TRBD1. J gave up 2 bases and V 4 bases, and 3 bases lay outside the gene matches. Germline-derived CDR1 and CDR2 are SGHNT and YYREEE (reference sequence). This CDR3 is built from 15 residues. DNA for the CDR3: TGTGCCAGCAGCCGACAGGGGGCGACCTACAATGAGCAGTTCTTC. It codes for CASSRQGATYNEQFF.

The CDR3 sequence: CASSDPSGTGSDTQYF. In DNA, the CDR3 is TGTGCCAGCAGTGACCCCTCCGGGACAGGGTCAGATACGCAGTATTTT. This chain uses TRBV6-4 with TRBJ2-3, with 9 bases matching TRBD1. Losses at the gene ends were 2 bases for V and 4 bases for J; bases not matched to a gene: 7. The CDR3 has 16 residues. Germline values: CDR1 MRHNA, CDR2 SNTAGT.

This chain connects TRBV7-2 to TRBJ1-1, with D maybe TRBD1 (6 bases). The CDR3 is 14 residues long. Germline V CDR1 and CDR2: SGHTA, FQGNSA. Trimming removed 5 bases from V and 4 bases from J, with 14 bases in between. This CDR3 reads CASSARQASTEAFF. CDR3 sequence (DNA): TGTGCCAGCAGCGCCCGACAGGCCTCCACTGAAGCTTTCTTT. Together with reference TRBV7-2 and TRBJ1-1, the CDR3 gives the full variable domain: GAGVSQSPSNKVTEKGKDVELRCDPISGHTALYWYRQSLGQGLEFLIYFQGNSAPDKSGLPSDRFSAERTGGSVSTLTIQRTQQEDSAVYLCASSARQASTEAFFGQGTRLTVV.

CDR3 DNA: TGTGCCAGCAGTGACGGGACAGCTAGCACAGATACGCAGTATTTT. Protein sequence: CASSDGTASTDTQYF. The chain combines TRBV6-1 with TRBJ2-3; 7 nucleotides match TRBD1. CDR1 and CDR2 (germline): MNHNS, SASEGT. The CDR3 length is 15 residues. With 3 bases clipped from V and 0 bases from J, the junction kept 3 bases outside the gene matches.

This chain uses TRBV10-1 with TRBJ2-2; the D gene is possibly TRBD1 (5 bases). CDR1 and CDR2 (germline): WNHNN, SYGVQD (reference sequence). The CDR3 is made up of 16 amino acids. With 6 bases removed from V and 6 bases from J, the gap between germline ends came to 20 bases. As DNA, the CDR3 is TGCGCCAGCAGCCCAAAGAGGCAGGGTCCGGCCGGGGAGCTGTTTTTT. Translated: CASSPKRQGPAGELFF.

Written as DNA, the CDR3 is TGTGCCAGCACCCGCGGGGGAGGGTCCAATGAGCAGTTCTTC. This sequence encodes CASTRGGGSNEQFF. This chain connects TRBV27 to TRBJ2-1; 7 bases fit TRBD2. The CDR3 sequence is 14 residues long. Germline assignment: CDR1 MNHEY and CDR2 SMNVEV (reference sequence). Trimming removed 7 bases from V and 6 bases from J; junction bases left unmatched: 9.

V gene TRBV29-1 combines with J gene TRBJ2-5, with D unclear. Trimming pared 8 bases from V and 2 bases from J, leaving 6 bases between. Looked up from germline, CDR1 is SQVTM and CDR2 is ANQGSEA. The CDR3 runs 10 residues. The CDR3 here is CSFQQETQYF. The CDR3 DNA reads TGCAGCTTCCAACAAGAGACCCAGTACTTC.

The rearrangement links TRBV2 to TRBJ2-3, with 9 bases aligning to TRBD2. Germline V gene data show CDR1 as SNHLY and CDR2 as FYNNEI. CDR3 size: 15 residues. Unmatched junction bases numbered 8, after V lost 7 bases and J lost 3 bases. CDR3 DNA sequence: TGTGCCAGCACCGTTAGCGGGAGTCTAACAGATACGCAGTATTTT. Protein product: CASTVSGSLTDTQYF.

The chain employs TRBV6-1 and TRBJ1-1; D ambiguous. The CDR3 length is 12 residues. CDR1 and CDR2 from the germline V gene are MNHNS and SASEGT. The V end was cut by 1 base, the J end by 10 bases, with 10 bases between. The CDR3 bases are TGTGCCAGCAGTGAAGGGGCCCAGGTAGCTTTCTTT. It specifies CASSEGAQVAFF.

The chain employs TRBV27 and TRBJ1-1; the D gene is possibly TRBD1 (5 bases). Trimming took 0 bases from V and 2 from J, leaving 10 bases between them. Germline-derived CDR1 and CDR2 are MNHEY and SMNVEV (reference sequence). CDR3 length: 15 residues. The CDR3 DNA reads as TGTGCCAGCAGTTTATCTACGGGGGGAAACACTGAAGCTTTCTTT. Translating it yields CASSLSTGGNTEAFF.

This chain links TRBV27 with TRBJ2-7, with D possibly TRBD1 on 6 matching bases. Germline V gene data show CDR1 as MNHEY and CDR2 as SMNVEV (reference sequence). The ends were cut back, 10 bases at V and 4 bases at J, with 14 bases in the middle. CDR3 length: 12 amino acids. The CDR3 loop is CATAGVPYEQYF. The CDR3 coding sequence is TGTGCCACCGCAGGGGTACCTTACGAGCAGTACTTC.

The V gene is TRBV7-2, the J gene TRBJ1-5; 7 positions agree with TRBD1. J was trimmed by 4 bases and V by 4 bases; bases with no gene match: 7. This CDR3 comprises 15 residues. From germline, CDR1 is SGHTA and CDR2 FQGNSA. The CDR3 DNA follows: TGTGCCAGCAGCTACCGACAGGGCCCGAATCAGCCCCAGCATTTT. This codes for CASSYRQGPNQPQHF.

This clone came up a few times. The chain couples TRBV5-4 to TRBJ2-7, with D possibly TRBD2 on 6 matching bases. V was shortened by 4 bases and J by 4 bases, with 18 bases between the two germline ends. Germline V CDR1 and CDR2: SGHNT, YYREEE (reference sequence). This CDR3 has 15 residues. The CDR3 DNA reads as TGTGCCAGCAGCCCTCAACAGCGGGCCCCATACGAGCAGTACTTC. Its protein is CASSPQQRAPYEQYF.